This T cell receptor (beta chain) was recorded in a study of long-term antiretroviral therapy in people with HIV. On the study more broadly: Initial samples were collected about a decade before the 2015 immediate-ART recommendation.

The CDR3 contains 15 residues. Germline assignment: CDR1 SGHDT and CDR2 YYEEEE. V was trimmed by 0 bases and J by 3 bases, leaving 12 bases between them. About this clone: The antigen is not known.

Regarding the study as a whole: Unavailable data included ART adherence, viral resistance and therapy changes (switches in treatment).

An immunoSEQ assay, version v3.0, was performed at survey level. Using immunoSEQ multiplex PCR, the repertoire was profiled, and TCRdb retains in-frame clones only, with some absent. Of tens of thousands of clones listed, around nine tenths were seen once; the top ten hold roughly 4%. The rearrangement joins TRBV5-6 to TRBJ1-1; maybe TRBD1 (5 bases). The sequence derives from a woman aged 40-49 years with HIV. The starting material was unsorted PBMCs, obtained 5 to 5.5 years after starting antiretroviral therapy. The CDR3 loop is CASSLDVGRYTEAFF. In DNA form, the CDR3 reads TGTGCCAGCAGCTTGGACGTGGGGCGATACACTGAAGCTTTCTTT.